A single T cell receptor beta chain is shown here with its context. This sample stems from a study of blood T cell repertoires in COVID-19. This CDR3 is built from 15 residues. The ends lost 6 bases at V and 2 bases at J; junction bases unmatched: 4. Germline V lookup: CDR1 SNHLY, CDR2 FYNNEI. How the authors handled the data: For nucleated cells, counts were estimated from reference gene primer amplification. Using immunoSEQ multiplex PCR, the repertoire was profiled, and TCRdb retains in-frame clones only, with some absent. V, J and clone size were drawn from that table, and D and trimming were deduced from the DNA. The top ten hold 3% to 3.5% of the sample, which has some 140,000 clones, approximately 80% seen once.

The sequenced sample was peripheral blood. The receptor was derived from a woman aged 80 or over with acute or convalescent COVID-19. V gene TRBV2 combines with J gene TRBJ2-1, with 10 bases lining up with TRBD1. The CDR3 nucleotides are TGTGCCAGCAGGGGGGACAGGGGCGCCTACAATGAGCAGTTCTTC. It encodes CASRGDRGAYNEQFF.